This passage covers 23 T cell receptor beta chains from one sample sequenced in a study of blood T cell repertoires in COVID-19. TCRdb keeps only in-frame clones here, not all; method: immunoSEQ multiplex PCR. The sample records about 46,000 clones, over 80% being singletons. The specimen was peripheral blood. The receptors derive from a man between 45 and 60 years old with acute or convalescent COVID-19.

The rearrangement links TRBV10-1 to TRBJ1-2; TRBD1 agrees at 10 bases. V lost 6 bases, J lost 2 bases, and 9 bases stayed unmatched. The CDR3 spans 16 residues. The germline gives CDR1 WNHNN, CDR2 SYGVQD (reference sequence). CDR3 bases: TGCGCCAGCAGACGGGACAGGGGTCCGACAAACTATGGCTACACCTTC. Translated: CASRRDRGPTNYGYTF.

J is TRBJ1-2 and V is TRBV5-1; 8 bases align to TRBD1. Germline assignment: CDR1 SGHRS and CDR2 YFSETQ. Germline trimming cut 4 bases from V and 7 bases from J; bases unmatched to any gene: 6. This CDR3 spans 13 amino acids. CDR3 in amino acids: CASSPGQGGGYTF. The CDR3 bases are TGCGCCAGCAGCCCTGGACAGGGAGGTGGCTACACCTTC.

The chain is built from TRBV5-1 and TRBJ1-1; D is possibly TRBD1 (5 bases). CDR3 length equals 13 residues. Germline lookup yields CDR1 SGHRS and CDR2 YFSETQ. The ends were cut back, 1 base at V and 5 bases at J, with 9 bases in the middle. Here the CDR3 reads CASSLSTETEAFF. The CDR3 coding sequence is TGCGCCAGCAGCTTGTCGACAGAAACTGAAGCTTTCTTT. Filled out from reference TRBV5-1 and TRBJ1-1, the complete variable domain reads KAGVTQTPRYLIKTRGQQVTLSCSPISGHRSVSWYQQTPGQGLQFLFEYFSETQRNKGNFPGRFSGRQFSNSRSEMNVSTLELGDSALYLCASSLSTETEAFFGQGTRLTVV.

The V call is TRBV14, the J call TRBJ1-2, with D possibly TRBD1 on 5 matching bases. This CDR3 is 15 amino acids long. V dropped 5 bases and J dropped 4 bases, with 17 bases sitting between them. Germline-derived CDR1 and CDR2 are SGHDN and FVKESK. The CDR3 loop reads CASSAGTGALYGYTF. CDR3 nucleotide sequence: TGTGCCAGCAGCGCCGGTACAGGTGCTCTCTATGGCTACACCTTC.

The V call is TRBV4-3, the J call TRBJ1-4, with 7 nucleotides matching TRBD1. CDR1 is LGHNA, CDR2 YSLEER, per germline. V trimming: 1 base; J trimming: 8 bases; junction bases outside the gene matches: 7. CDR3 length: 15 amino acids. The CDR3 protein is CASSQGQGVREKLFF. For the CDR3, the DNA is TGCGCCAGCAGCCAAGGACAGGGTGTAAGGGAAAAACTGTTTTTT.

V is TRBV7-3 and J is TRBJ2-2, with TRBD1 as a possible D gene (6 bases). CDR1 SGHTA and CDR2 FQGTGA come from the germline V gene. This CDR3 has 14 residues. The V and J ends lost 5 bases and 9 bases respectively, with 16 bases between them. The CDR3 nucleotides read TGTGCCAGCAGCCTAGAGCGACAGGACCGGGAGCTGTTTTTT. This codes for CASSLERQDRELFF.

V gene TRBV29-1 combines with J gene TRBJ2-3; tentative D call: TRBD1 (5 bases). CDR1 SQVTM and CDR2 ANQGSEA come from the germline V gene. The CDR3 consists of 10 residues. The germline V and J ends were trimmed by 3 bases and 10 bases, with 8 bases remaining between them. The CDR3 protein is CSVEQGAQYF. As DNA, the CDR3 is TGCAGCGTTGAGCAGGGTGCGCAGTATTTT.

This sequence joins TRBV18 and TRBJ2-1; D is unresolved. Trimming took 3 bases from V and 5 from J, leaving 11 bases between them. Germline lookup yields CDR1 KGHSH and CDR2 LQKENI. This CDR3 comprises 14 residues. CDR3 sequence: CASSPPDGHNEQFF. As DNA, the CDR3 is TGTGCCAGCTCACCTCCGGATGGGCACAATGAGCAGTTCTTC.

CDR3: CASSLNRGQPQHF. Written as DNA, the CDR3 is TGTGCCAGCAGCTTAAACAGGGGTCAGCCCCAGCATTTT. This sequence joins TRBV7-2 and TRBJ1-5, with 7 bases lining up with TRBD1. The CDR3 has 13 residues. In germline, CDR1 is SGHTA, CDR2 FQGNSA. V was clipped by 2 bases and J by 6 bases; unmatched bases: 1.

The CDR3 DNA follows: TGTGCCAGCAGCGAGGACAGGGTGGTTGGGAATCAGCCCCAGCATTTT. Translating it yields CASSEDRVVGNQPQHF. V gene TRBV2 combines with J gene TRBJ1-5; 8 bases match TRBD1. There are 16 residues in the CDR3. In germline, CDR1 is SNHLY, CDR2 FYNNEI. After removal of 6 bases from V and 4 bases from J, the junction contained 11 bases not matched to a gene.

There are a few counts of this clone. No DNA is shown, since the ends of the CDR3 on it are uncertain; the CDR3 is the one TCRdb lists. V gene TRBV28 combines with J gene TRBJ1-1; the D call TRBD1 from the table was never checked on the DNA. Germline-derived CDR1 and CDR2 are MDHEN and SYDVKM. The CDR3 spans 14 residues, counting both ends. Here the CDR3 reads CASILDRGRTEAFF.

The CDR3 region has the DNA TGTGCCAGCAGTTACCCGGGACAGACGAACACTGAAGCTTTCTTT. Its protein is CASSYPGQTNTEAFF. The chain joins TRBV6-6 to TRBJ1-1; 7 positions match TRBD1. CDR1 and CDR2 (germline): MNHNY, SVGAGI (reference sequence). This CDR3 is 15 amino acids long. The V segment lost 2 bases and the J segment 1 base; nucleotides outside the gene matches: 4.

The chain is built from TRBV5-4 and TRBJ1-3, with D hard to call. Germline CDR1 SGHNT, CDR2 YYREEE (reference sequence). This CDR3 comprises 13 residues. V lost 3 bases and J 3 bases, leaving 7 bases between the germline ends. The CDR3 region is CASSSLVGNTIYF. CDR3 DNA: TGTGCCAGCAGCTCCCTCGTTGGAAACACCATATATTTT. The full variable domain, rest sourced from reference TRBV5-4 and TRBJ1-3, is ETGVTQSPTHLIKTRGQQVTLRCSSQSGHNTVSWYQQALGQGPQFIFQYYREEENGRGNFPPRFSGLQFPNYSSELNVNALELDDSALYLCASSSLVGNTIYFGEGSWLTVV.

This clone was seen a handful of times. The genes are TRBV7-2 and TRBJ1-1; D uncertain. Germline V gives CDR1 SGHTA, CDR2 FQGNSA. With 2 bases removed from V and 0 bases from J, the gap between germline ends came to 7 bases. The CDR3 totals 14 residues. The DNA for the CDR3 is TGTGCCAGCAGCTTAAGCACCATGAACACTGAAGCTTTCTTT. The encoded protein is CASSLSTMNTEAFF.

The V call is TRBV7-6, the J call TRBJ2-5; 15 nucleotides align to TRBD2. V lost 5 bases, J lost 1 base, and 2 bases stayed unmatched. This CDR3 comprises 16 residues. Germline loops: CDR1 SGHVS, CDR2 FNYEAQ. In nucleotides, the CDR3 is TGTGCCAGCAGCACGGGACTAGCGGGAGGCCAAGAGACCCAGTACTTC. As protein: CASSTGLAGGQETQYF.

This clone was observed a single time. The rearrangement joins TRBV9 to TRBJ2-1; 8 nucleotides agree with TRBD1. The J segment lost 7 bases and the V segment lost 2 bases, leaving 8 bases of the junction unmatched. This CDR3 has 15 amino acids. CDR1 is SGDLS, CDR2 YYNGEE, per germline. CDR3 protein: CASSVTGTGGNEQFF. CDR3 bases: TGTGCCAGCAGCGTTACCGGGACAGGAGGAAATGAGCAGTTCTTC.

V gene TRBV7-9 combines with J gene TRBJ1-2, with D tentatively TRBD1 (6 bases). This CDR3 comprises 13 residues. Germline-derived CDR1 and CDR2 are SEHNR and FQNEAQ (reference sequence). V lost 5 bases, J lost 4 bases, and 11 bases lay in between. The DNA for the CDR3 is TGTGCCAGCAGCCTAGGACAGCTCTATGGCTACACCTTC. It codes for CASSLGQLYGYTF.

This clone came up once. This rearrangement joins TRBV19 to TRBJ1-5; D might be TRBD1 (6 bases). Germline values: CDR1 LNHDA, CDR2 SQIVND (reference sequence). Trimming stripped 6 bases from V and 5 bases from J, with 11 bases between. CDR3 length: 13 residues. The CDR3 DNA follows: TGTGCCAGTAGCGGACAGAGGGATCAGCCCCAGCATTTT. The encoded protein is CASSGQRDQPQHF.

The V and J genes are TRBV4-3 and TRBJ2-1; no firm D call. This CDR3 is built from 13 residues. Trimming removed 4 bases at V and 8 bases at J, with 12 bases between. The germline V gene has CDR1 LGHNA and CDR2 YSLEER. CDR3 region: CASSRYLMDEQFF. CDR3 sequence (DNA): TGCGCCAGCAGCCGCTACCTGATGGATGAGCAGTTCTTC.

This rearrangement joins TRBV5-3 to TRBJ2-2; D gene unclear. TRBV5-3 is given ORF status, its function remaining uncertain. The CDR3 totals 14 residues. V shed 2 bases and J shed 1 base, with 6 bases lying between them. CDR3 region: CARSFPGNTGELFF. CDR3 bases: TGTGCCAGAAGCTTCCCCGGGAACACCGGGGAGCTGTTTTTT.

V usage is TRBV4-2 and J usage is TRBJ2-7; TRBD2 aligns across 7 bases. CDR1 and CDR2 (germline): LGHNA, YNFKEQ. The length of the CDR3 is 14 residues. V trimming: 2 bases; J trimming: 2 bases; junction bases outside the gene matches: 3. CDR3 amino acids: CASSQPSGPYEQYF. The CDR3 bases are TGTGCCAGCAGCCAACCTAGCGGACCCTACGAGCAGTACTTC.

The chain has TRBV7-9 and TRBJ2-3; D is undetermined. CDR1 SEHNR and CDR2 FQNEAQ come from the germline V gene (reference sequence). This CDR3 is built from 14 residues. V gave up 5 bases and J gave up 4 bases, with 13 bases separating them. The CDR3 loop reads CASSLRGAADTQYF. The CDR3, as DNA: TGTGCCAGCAGCCTTCGAGGTGCCGCAGATACGCAGTATTTT. The entire variable domain, with the rest obtained from reference TRBV7-9 and TRBJ2-3, is as follows: DTGVSQNPRHKITKRGQNVTFRCDPISEHNRLYWYRQTLGQGPEFLTYFQNEAQLEKSRLLSDRFSAERPKGSFSTLEIQRTEQGDSAMYLCASSLRGAADTQYFGPGTRLTVL.

This chain uses TRBV3-1 (or the pseudogene TRBV3-2) with TRBJ2-3; no firm D call. The V gene's germline CDR1 is LGHDT and CDR2 YNNKEL (reference sequence). Trimming took off 1 base at V and 4 bases at J, with 3 bases between the two ends. This CDR3 comprises 12 residues. The CDR3 coding sequence is TGTGCCAGCAGCCAAGTCTCAGATACGCAGTATTTT. Translation gives CASSQVSDTQYF.